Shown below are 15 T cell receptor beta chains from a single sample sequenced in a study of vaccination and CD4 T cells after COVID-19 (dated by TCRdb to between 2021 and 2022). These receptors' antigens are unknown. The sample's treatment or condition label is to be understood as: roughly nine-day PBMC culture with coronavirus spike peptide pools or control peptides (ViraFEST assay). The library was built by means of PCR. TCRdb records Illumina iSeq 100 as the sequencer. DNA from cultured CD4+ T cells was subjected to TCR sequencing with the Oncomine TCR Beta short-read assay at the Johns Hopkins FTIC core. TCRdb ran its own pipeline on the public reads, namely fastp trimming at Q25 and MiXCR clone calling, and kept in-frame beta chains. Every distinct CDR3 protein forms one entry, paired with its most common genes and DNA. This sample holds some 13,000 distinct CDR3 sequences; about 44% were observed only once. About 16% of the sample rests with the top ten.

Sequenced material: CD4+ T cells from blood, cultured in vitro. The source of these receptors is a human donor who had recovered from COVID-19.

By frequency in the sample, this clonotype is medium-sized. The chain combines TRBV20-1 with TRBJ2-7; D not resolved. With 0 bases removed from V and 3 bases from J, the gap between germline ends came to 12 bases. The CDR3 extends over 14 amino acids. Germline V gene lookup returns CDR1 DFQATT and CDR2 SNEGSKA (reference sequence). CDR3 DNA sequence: TGCAGTGCTAGAGATTCTACCGTTGACTACGAGCAGTACTTC. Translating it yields CSARDSTVDYEQYF.

CDR3 loop: CSARDLRGSLRETQYF. The CDR3 nucleotides are TGCAGTGCTAGAGATCTCAGGGGATCTCTTCGTGAGACCCAGTACTTC. The chain combines TRBV20-1 with TRBJ2-5, with D possibly matching TRBD1 (6 bases). Germline CDR1 reads DFQATT; CDR2 reads SNEGSKA (reference sequence). With 0 bases removed from V and 5 bases from J, the gap between germline ends came to 19 bases. This CDR3 comprises 16 residues.

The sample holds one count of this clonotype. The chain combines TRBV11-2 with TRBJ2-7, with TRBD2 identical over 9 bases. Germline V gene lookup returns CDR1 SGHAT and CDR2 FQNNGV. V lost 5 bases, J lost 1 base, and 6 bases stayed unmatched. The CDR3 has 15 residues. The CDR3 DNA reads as TGTGCCAGCAGCCCCCGACTAGCGGCTTCCTACGAGCAGTACTTC. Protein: CASSPRLAASYEQYF. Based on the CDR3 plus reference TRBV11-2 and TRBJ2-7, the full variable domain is EAGVAQSPRYKIIEKRQSVAFWCNPISGHATLYWYQQILGQGPKLLIQFQNNGVVDDSQLPKDRFSAERLKGVDSTLKIQPAKLEDSAVYLCASSPRLAASYEQYFGPGTRLTVT.

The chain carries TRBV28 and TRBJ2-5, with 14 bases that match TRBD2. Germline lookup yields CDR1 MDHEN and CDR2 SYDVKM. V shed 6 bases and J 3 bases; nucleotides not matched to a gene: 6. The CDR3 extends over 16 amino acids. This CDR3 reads CASSRGLAGGKETQYF. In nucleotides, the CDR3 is TGTGCCAGCAGCCGAGGACTAGCGGGAGGAAAAGAGACCCAGTACTTC.

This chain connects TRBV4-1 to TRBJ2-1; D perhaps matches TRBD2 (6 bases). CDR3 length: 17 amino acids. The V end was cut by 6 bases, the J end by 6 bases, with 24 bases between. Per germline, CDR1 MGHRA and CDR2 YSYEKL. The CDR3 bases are TGCGCCAGCAGATTGGTTTCGGCGGGATTAGCAGCCAATGAGCAGTTCTTC. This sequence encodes CASRLVSAGLAANEQFF.

The CDR3: CASSEVGGRPEKLFF. In nucleotides, the CDR3 is TGTGCCAGCAGTGAAGTGGGGGGGAGGCCGGAGAAACTGTTTTTT. The chain couples TRBV6-1 to TRBJ1-4; D is perhaps TRBD1 (5 bases). V was shortened by 1 base and J by 11 bases, with 17 bases between the two germline ends. CDR3 length: 15 residues. Germline V gives CDR1 MNHNS, CDR2 SASEGT.

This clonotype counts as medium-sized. The chain's CDR3 is CATSRDLGGDGYTF. DNA of the CDR3: TGTGCCACCAGCAGAGATTTAGGAGGGGATGGCTACACCTTC. The V call is TRBV15, the J call TRBJ1-2, with a tentative D call TRBD1 (5 bases). The V end lost 0 bases, the J end lost 6 bases, and 11 bases lay between the germline ends. This CDR3 has 14 residues. Germline V gives CDR1 LNHNV, CDR2 YYDKDF (reference sequence).

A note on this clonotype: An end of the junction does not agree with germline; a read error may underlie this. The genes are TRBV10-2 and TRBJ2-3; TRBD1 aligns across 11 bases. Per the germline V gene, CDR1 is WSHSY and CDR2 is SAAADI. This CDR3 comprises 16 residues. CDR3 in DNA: TGTGCCAGCAGTTACCGGACAGGGGGCATCACAGATACGCAGTATTTT. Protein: CASSYRTGGITDTQYF.

The CDR3 spells CATSNVYQETQYF. DNA of the CDR3: TGTGCCACCAGCAATGTGTACCAAGAGACCCAGTACTTC. The rearrangement links TRBV15 to TRBJ2-5; D is undetermined. V lost 4 bases to trimming and J lost 0 bases, with 6 bases between them. The CDR3 extends over 13 amino acids. The V gene's germline CDR1 is LNHNV and CDR2 YYDKDF (reference sequence).

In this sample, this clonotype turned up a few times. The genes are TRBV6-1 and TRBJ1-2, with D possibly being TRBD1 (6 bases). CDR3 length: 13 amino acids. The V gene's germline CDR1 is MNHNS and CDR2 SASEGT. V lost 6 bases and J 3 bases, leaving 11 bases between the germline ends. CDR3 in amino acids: CASRTRTDYGYTF. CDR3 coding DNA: TGTGCCAGCAGGACCCGGACAGACTATGGCTACACCTTC.

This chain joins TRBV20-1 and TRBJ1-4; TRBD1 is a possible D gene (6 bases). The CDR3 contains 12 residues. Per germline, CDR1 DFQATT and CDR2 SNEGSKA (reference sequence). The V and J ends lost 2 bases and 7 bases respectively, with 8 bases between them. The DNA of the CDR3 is TGCAGTGCTAGACAGGGGAGTGAAAAACTGTTTTTT. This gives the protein CSARQGSEKLFF.

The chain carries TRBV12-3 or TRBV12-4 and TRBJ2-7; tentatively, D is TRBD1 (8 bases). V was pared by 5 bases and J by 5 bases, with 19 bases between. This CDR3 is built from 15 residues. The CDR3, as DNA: TGTGCCAGCAGTCAGGGACAGGCAGGGAGGGACGAGCAGTACTTC. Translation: CASSQGQAGRDEQYF.

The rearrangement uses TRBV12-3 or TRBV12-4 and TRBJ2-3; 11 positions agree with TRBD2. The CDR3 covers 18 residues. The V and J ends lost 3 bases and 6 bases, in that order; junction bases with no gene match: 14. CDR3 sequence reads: CASSFSITSGSPPDTQYF. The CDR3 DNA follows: TGTGCCAGCAGTTTTTCAATAACTAGCGGGAGTCCCCCGGATACGCAGTATTTT.

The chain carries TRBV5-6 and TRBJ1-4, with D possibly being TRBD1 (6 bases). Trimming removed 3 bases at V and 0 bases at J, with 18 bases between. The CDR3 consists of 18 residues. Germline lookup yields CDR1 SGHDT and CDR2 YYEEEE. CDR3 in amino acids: CASSSTGWGTATNEKLFF. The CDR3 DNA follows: TGTGCCAGCAGCTCCACAGGGTGGGGTACGGCAACTAATGAAAAACTGTTTTTT.

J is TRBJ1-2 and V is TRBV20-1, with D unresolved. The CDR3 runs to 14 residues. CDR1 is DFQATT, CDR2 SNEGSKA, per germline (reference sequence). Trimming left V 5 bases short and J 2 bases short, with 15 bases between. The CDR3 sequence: CSAHTRDGNYGYTF. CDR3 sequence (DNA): TGCAGTGCTCACACAAGAGACGGGAACTATGGCTACACCTTC.